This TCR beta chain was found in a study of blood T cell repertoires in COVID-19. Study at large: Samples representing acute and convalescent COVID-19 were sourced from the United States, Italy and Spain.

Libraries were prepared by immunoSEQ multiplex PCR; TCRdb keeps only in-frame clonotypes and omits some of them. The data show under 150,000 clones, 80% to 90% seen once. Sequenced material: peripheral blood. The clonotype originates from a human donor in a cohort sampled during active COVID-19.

The DNA of the CDR3 is TGTGCCAGCCAATACAGGGGGTTTGAGGTCAATCAGCCCCAGCATTTT. This translates into CASQYRGFEVNQPQHF. The gene calls are TRBV2 and TRBJ1-5, with TRBD1 identical over 8 bases. This CDR3 has 16 amino acids. The germline V gene encodes CDR1 SNHLY and CDR2 FYNNEI. V lost 8 bases to trimming and J lost 3 bases; unmatched junction nucleotides: 12.